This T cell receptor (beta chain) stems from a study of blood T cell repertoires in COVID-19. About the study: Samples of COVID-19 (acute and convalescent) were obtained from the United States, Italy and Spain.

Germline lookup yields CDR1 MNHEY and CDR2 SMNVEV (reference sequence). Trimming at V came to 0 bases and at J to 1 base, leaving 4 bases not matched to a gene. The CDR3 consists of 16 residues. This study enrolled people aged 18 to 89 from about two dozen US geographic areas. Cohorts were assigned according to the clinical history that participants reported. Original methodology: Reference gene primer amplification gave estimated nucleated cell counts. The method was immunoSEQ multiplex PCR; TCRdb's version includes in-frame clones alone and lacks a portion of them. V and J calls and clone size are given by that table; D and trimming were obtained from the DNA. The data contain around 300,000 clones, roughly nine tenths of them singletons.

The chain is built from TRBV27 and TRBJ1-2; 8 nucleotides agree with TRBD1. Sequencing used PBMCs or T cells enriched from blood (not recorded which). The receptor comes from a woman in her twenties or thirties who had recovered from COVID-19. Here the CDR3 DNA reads TGTGCCAGCAGTTTATCGGCAGGGGGCGGTAACTATGGCTACACCTTC. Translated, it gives CASSLSAGGGNYGYTF.